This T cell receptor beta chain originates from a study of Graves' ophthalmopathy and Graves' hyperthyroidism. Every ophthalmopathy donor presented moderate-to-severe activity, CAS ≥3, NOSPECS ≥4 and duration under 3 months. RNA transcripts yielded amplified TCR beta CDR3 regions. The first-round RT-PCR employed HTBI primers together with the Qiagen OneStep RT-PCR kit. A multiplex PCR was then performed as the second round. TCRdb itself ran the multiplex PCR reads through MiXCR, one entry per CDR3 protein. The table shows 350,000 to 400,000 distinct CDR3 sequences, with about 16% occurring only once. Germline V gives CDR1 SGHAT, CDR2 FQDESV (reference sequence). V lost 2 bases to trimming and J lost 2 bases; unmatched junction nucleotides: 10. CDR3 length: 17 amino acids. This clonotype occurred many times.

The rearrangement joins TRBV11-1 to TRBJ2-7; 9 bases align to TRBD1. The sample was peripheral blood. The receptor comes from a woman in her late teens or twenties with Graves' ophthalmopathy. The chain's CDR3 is CASSLSRGQGPTYEQYF. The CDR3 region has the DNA TGTGCCAGCAGCTTAAGCCGGGGACAGGGACCGACCTACGAGCAGTACTTC.